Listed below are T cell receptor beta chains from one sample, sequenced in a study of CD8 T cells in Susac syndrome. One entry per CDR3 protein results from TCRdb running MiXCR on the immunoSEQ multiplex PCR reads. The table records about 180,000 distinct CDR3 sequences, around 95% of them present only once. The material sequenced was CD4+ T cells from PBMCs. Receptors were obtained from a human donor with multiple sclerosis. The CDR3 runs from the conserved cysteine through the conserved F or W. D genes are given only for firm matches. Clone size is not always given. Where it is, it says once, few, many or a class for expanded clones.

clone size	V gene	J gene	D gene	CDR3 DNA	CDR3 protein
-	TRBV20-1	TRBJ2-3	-	TGCAGTGCAACGGCCTTCAGCAGTAGCACAGATACGCAGTATTTT	CSATAFSSSTDTQYF
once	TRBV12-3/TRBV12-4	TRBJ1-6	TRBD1	TGTGCCAGCAGCCGCGGGGTAGGACAGGGGAATTCACCCCTCCACTTT	CASSRGVGQGNSPLHF
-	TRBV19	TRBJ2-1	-	TGTGCCAGTAGTACCCCAGGGGGGGTTTCCTACAATGAGCAGTTCTTC	CASSTPGGVSYNEQFF
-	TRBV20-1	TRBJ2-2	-	TGCAGTGCGGTACCCTCAGGGGCGAACACCGGGGAGCTGTTTTTT	CSAVPSGANTGELFF
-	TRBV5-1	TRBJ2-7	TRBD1	TGCGCCAGCAGCCCCATCGGACAGGGGATTTACGAGCAGTACTTC	CASSPIGQGIYEQYF
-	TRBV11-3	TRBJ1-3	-	TGTGCCAGCAGCAGGACGGGAGCCGGAAACACCATATATTTT	CASSRTGAGNTIYF
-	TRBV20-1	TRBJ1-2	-	TGCAGTGCTAGAAATCACGTGTATGGCTACACCTTC	CSARNHVYGYTF
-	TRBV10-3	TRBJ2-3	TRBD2	TGTGCCATCAGTGGCCTAGCGGGGGCTAGCACAGATACGCAGTATTTT	CAISGLAGASTDTQYF
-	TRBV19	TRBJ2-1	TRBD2	TGTGCCAGTAGTCCCGGACTAGCGGAGCGCTACAATGAGCAGTTCTTC	CASSPGLAERYNEQFF
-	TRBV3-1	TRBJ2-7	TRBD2	TGTGCCAGCAGCCAAGAGCGGGGACTAGGGGTTAACGAGCAGTACTTC	CASSQERGLGVNEQYF
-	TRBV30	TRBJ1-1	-	TGTGCCTGGACTGACGGATGGGACACTGAAGCTTTCTTT	CAWTDGWDTEAFF
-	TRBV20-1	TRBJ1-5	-	TGCAGTGCTAGCTTGGCAGTCTATCAGCCCCAGCATTTT	CSASLAVYQPQHF
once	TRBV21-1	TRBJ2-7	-	TGTGCCAGCAGCGGGCAGGCCTCCTACGAGCAGTACTTC	CASSGQASYEQYF
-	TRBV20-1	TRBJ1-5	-	TGCAGTGCCTGGCGGACAGACCATAGCAATCAGCCCCAGCATTTT	CSAWRTDHSNQPQHF
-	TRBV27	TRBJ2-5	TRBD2	TGTGCCAGCAGTTCTACTAGCGTTGGGAAGACCCAGTACTTC	CASSSTSVGKTQYF
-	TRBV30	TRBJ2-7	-	TGTGCCTGGAGTATGAGCTCCTACGAGCAGTACTTC	CAWSMSSYEQYF
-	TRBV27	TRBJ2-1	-	TGTGCCAGCAGTCGTCGACCCGATGGCGGTGAGCAGTTCTTC	CASSRRPDGGEQFF
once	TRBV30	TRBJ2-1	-	TGTGCCTGGACTCAGGGTCCCGGTCGCCTCAATGAGCAGTTCTTC	CAWTQGPGRLNEQFF
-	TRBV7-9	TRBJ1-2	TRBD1	TGTGCCAGCAGCCCGGAGGGGGCGAGCTATGGCTACACCTTC	CASSPEGASYGYTF
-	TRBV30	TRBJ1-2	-	TGTGCCTGGACGCGGGGGGATGGCTATGGCTACACCTTC	CAWTRGDGYGYTF
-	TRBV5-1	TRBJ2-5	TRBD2	TGCGCCAGCAGCCCAAGGACTAGTGAAGAGACCCAGTACTTC	CASSPRTSEETQYF
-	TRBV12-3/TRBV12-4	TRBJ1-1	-	TGTGCCAGCAGTTTAAACAAGAGAATGAACACTGAAGCTTTCTTT	CASSLNKRMNTEAFF
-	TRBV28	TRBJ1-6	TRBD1	TGTGCCAGCAGTTTCCCGGGACAGGGAAATAATTCACCCCTCCACTTT	CASSFPGQGNNSPLHF
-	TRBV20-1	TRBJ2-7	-	TGCAGTGCTAGTTACATAGACGGCGCCTACGAGCAGTACTTC	CSASYIDGAYEQYF
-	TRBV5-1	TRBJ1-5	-	TGCGCCAGCAGCCCCGACGGGGATGGGCCCCAGCATTTT	CASSPDGDGPQHF
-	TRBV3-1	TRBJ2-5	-	TGTGCCAGCAGCCTAGGGAAGGCAGGGGCAAAGACCCAGTACTTC	CASSLGKAGAKTQYF
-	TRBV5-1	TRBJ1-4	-	TGCGCCAGCAGCCCCGGAGACGGAAAACTGTTTTTT	CASSPGDGKLFF
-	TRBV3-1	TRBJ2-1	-	TGTGCCAGCAGTCCCAGCGGGCTTGGGCAGTTCTTC	CASSPSGLGQFF
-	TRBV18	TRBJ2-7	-	TGTGCCAGCACTCCAGATTGGACCTGGGAGCAGTACTTC	CASTPDWTWEQYF
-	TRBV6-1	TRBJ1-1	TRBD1	TGTGCCACCCGAGACAGGGGGCGTAAATTGGACACTGAAGCTTTCTTT	CATRDRGRKLDTEAFF
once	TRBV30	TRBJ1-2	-	TGTGCCTGCTACAGGGCTGGCTACACCTTC	CACYRAGYTF
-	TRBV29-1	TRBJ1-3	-	TGCAGCGGCTCAGTTAGCTCTGGAAACACCATATATTTT	CSGSVSSGNTIYF
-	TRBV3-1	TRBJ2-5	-	TGTGCCAGCAGCGGGGAGGTGCTACACCAAGAGACCCAGTACTTC	CASSGEVLHQETQYF
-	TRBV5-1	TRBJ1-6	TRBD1	TGCGCCAGCAGCTGGGGACAGGGGGCATCCTATAATTCACCCCTCCACTTT	CASSWGQGASYNSPLHF
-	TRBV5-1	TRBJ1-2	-	TGCGCCAGCAGCTCCCACGCGCCCGGACAGCTTGACTATGGCTACACCTTC	CASSSHAPGQLDYGYTF
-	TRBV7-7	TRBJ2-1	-	TGTGCCAGCAGCTTATCCCACATTTACAATGAGCAGTTCTTC	CASSLSHIYNEQFF
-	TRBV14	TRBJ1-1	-	TGTGCCAGCAGCCCCCCCCTGGGGGAGAACACTGAAGCTTTCTTT	CASSPPLGENTEAFF
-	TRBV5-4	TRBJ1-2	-	TGTGCCAGCAGCTTGGTAGGCAGGACAACGGAGGGCTACACCTTC	CASSLVGRTTEGYTF
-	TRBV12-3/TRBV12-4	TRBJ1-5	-	TGTGCCAGCAGTTTAGCGCTGCCCGGTCAGCCCCAGCATTTT	CASSLALPGQPQHF
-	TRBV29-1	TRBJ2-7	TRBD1	TGCAGCGCCGAGGGAAGTGGGACAGGGGGCTCCTACGAGCAGTACTTC	CSAEGSGTGGSYEQYF
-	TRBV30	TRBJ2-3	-	TGTGCCTGGAGTCCTTTGGCTGCCACAGATACGCAGTATTTT	CAWSPLAATDTQYF
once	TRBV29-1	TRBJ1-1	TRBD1	TGCAGCTCAGCAGGGGGGGTGAACACTGAAGCTTTCTTT	CSSAGGVNTEAFF
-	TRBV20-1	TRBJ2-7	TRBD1	TGCAGTGCCGAGCGGACAGGGATCTACGAGCAGTACTTC	CSAERTGIYEQYF
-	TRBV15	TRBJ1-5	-	TGTGCCACCAGCAGAATTCCACAAATGCGGGAATCCGATCAGCCCCAGCATTTT	CATSRIPQMRESDQPQHF
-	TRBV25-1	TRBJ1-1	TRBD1	TGTGCCAGCAGTGCAAGTGCTGACAGGGGACTTGGCACTGAAGCTTTCTTT	CASSASADRGLGTEAFF
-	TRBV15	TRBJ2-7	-	TGTGCCACCAGCAGAGATCCCAGGGGTAGCGGCGGGGCGTACTTC	CATSRDPRGSGGAYF
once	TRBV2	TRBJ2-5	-	TGTGCCAGCGAGGGACCTAACCAAGAGACCCAGTACTTC	CASEGPNQETQYF
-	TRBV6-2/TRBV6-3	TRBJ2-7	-	TGTGCCAGCAGTTACCAGCTTATGGGCTTGGAGCAGTACTTC	CASSYQLMGLEQYF
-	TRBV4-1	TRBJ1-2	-	TGCGCCAGCAGCCAAGAGGGGAACTATGGCTACACCTTC	CASSQEGNYGYTF
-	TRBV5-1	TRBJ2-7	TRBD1	TGCGCCAGCAGCTTGACCCCTTCCGGGACAGGGGGCTTAAAAAGGTACTTC	CASSLTPSGTGGLKRYF
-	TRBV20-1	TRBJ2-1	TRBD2	TGCAGTGCTACCAGCGGGGGGGCCAGGAATGAGCAGTTCTTC	CSATSGGARNEQFF
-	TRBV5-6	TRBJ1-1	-	TGTGCCAGCAGCTTTCGGGGACAAACCGAAGCTTTCTTT	CASSFRGQTEAFF
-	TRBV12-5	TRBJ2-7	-	TGTGCTAGTGGTCCAGACGGTGGCTACGAGCAGTACTTC	CASGPDGGYEQYF
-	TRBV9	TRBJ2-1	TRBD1	TGTGCCAGCAGCGACAGGGGGCTCATCGATGAGCAGTTCTTC	CASSDRGLIDEQFF
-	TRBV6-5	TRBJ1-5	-	TGTGCCAGCCAGGCAGCGCGAAATCAGCCCCAGCATTTT	CASQAARNQPQHF
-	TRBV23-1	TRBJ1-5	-	TGCGCCAGCAGTCAATCGGGGCCCCCGAGAGATCAGCCCCAGCATTTT	CASSQSGPPRDQPQHF